Shown below are 11 T cell receptor beta chains from a single sample sequenced in a study of T cell repertoires in cytomegalovirus infection (dated by TCRdb to about 2019). The run used an Illumina HiSeq 1500. TCRdb applied fastp at Q25 and MiXCR to the public reads, then kept only in-frame beta chains. Each entry is one CDR3 protein sequence, shown with its most common DNA and genes. In all, the sample holds 680,000 or so distinct CDR3 sequences, and around 35% of those were seen once. The ten biggest clones cover 15% to 20% of the sample. The sample's treatment or condition label, decoded: in vitro stimulation with specific CMV peptide epitopes to enrich CMV-specific T cells. Antigens of these TCRs are unknown. Sample: cultured PBMCs, taken from culture after CMV antigen stimulation. The receptors derive from a human donor in good health (CMV status not recorded). Some clones in this sample may be carry-over from other donors' samples.

The rearrangement joins TRBV28 to TRBJ2-3, with unresolved D. The ends were cut back, 6 bases at V and 2 bases at J, with 6 bases in the middle. The CDR3 consists of 12 residues. Germline V CDR1 and CDR2: MDHEN, SYDVKM. Written as DNA, the CDR3 is TGTGCCAGCAGGGGCTACACAGATACGCAGTATTTT. This encodes CASRGYTDTQYF.

The V call is TRBV19, the J call TRBJ1-5; D is possibly TRBD1 (6 bases). Germline V lookup: CDR1 LNHDA, CDR2 SQIVND (reference sequence). The V and J ends lost 4 bases and 1 base respectively, with 8 bases between them. The CDR3 has 14 residues. The CDR3 region has the DNA TGTGCCAGTAGTAGAGGACAGAGCAATCAGCCCCAGCATTTT. It codes for CASSRGQSNQPQHF.

The genes are TRBV6-5 and TRBJ1-2, with no clear D. Trimming removed 0 bases from V and 2 bases from J, with 7 bases in between. This CDR3 is built from 14 residues. Germline loops: CDR1 MNHEY, CDR2 SVGAGI. CDR3 DNA: TGTGCCAGCAGTTACTCGTTACTAAACTATGGCTACACCTTC. Its protein product is CASSYSLLNYGYTF.

The V gene is TRBV20-1, the J gene TRBJ2-5; 10 bases are shared with TRBD2. Germline assignment: CDR1 DFQATT and CDR2 SNEGSKA (reference sequence). The CDR3 is 14 amino acids. J was trimmed by 1 base and V by 6 bases; bases with no gene match: 5. This CDR3 is CSAPSSGGQETQYF. In nucleotides, the CDR3 is TGCAGTGCCCCGTCTAGCGGGGGCCAAGAGACCCAGTACTTC.

This clonotype was seen more than once but under ten times. This CDR3 is CASRGLETQYF. CDR3 in DNA: TGTGCCAGCAGAGGGTTGGAGACCCAGTACTTC. The chain uses TRBV27 and TRBJ2-5; no clear D gene. The V and J ends lost 6 bases and 5 bases respectively, with 7 bases between them. The length of the CDR3 is 11 residues. Germline V CDR1 and CDR2: MNHEY, SMNVEV (reference sequence).

This clonotype was counted between two and nine times. The chain joins TRBV6-1 to TRBJ1-5, with 9 bases matching TRBD1. Per the germline V gene, CDR1 is MNHNS and CDR2 is SASEGT. After removal of 6 bases from V and 7 bases from J, the junction contained 10 bases not matched to a gene. There are 15 residues in the CDR3. The CDR3 DNA is TGTGCCAGCAGATCGGGACAGGGATTACTCCAGCCCCAGCATTTT. Translation: CASRSGQGLLQPQHF.

Written as DNA, the CDR3 is TGCGCCAGCAGCCAATGGACAGGGAGGGACCAGTACTTC. Amino acids: CASSQWTGRDQYF. This chain uses TRBV4-3 with TRBJ2-5; perhaps TRBD1 as D (8 bases). From germline, CDR1 is LGHNA and CDR2 YSLEER. The CDR3 extends over 13 amino acids. V dropped 2 bases and J dropped 10 bases, with 14 bases sitting between them.

This sequence joins TRBV24-1 and TRBJ1-1; 7 nucleotides match TRBD1. The V and J ends lost 0 bases and 10 bases, in that order; junction bases with no gene match: 1. The CDR3 is 12 residues long. Germline loops: CDR1 KGHDR, CDR2 SFDVKD. The CDR3 region is CATSDLAGGAFF. In DNA, the CDR3 is TGTGCCACCAGTGATTTGGCAGGGGGAGCTTTCTTT.

This clonotype was detected a few times. The chain joins TRBV7-6 to TRBJ2-5, with a tentative D call TRBD2 (7 bases). Looked up from germline, CDR1 is SGHVS and CDR2 is FNYEAQ. V lost 5 bases, J lost 4 bases, and 20 bases lay in between. This CDR3 has 16 residues. The CDR3 protein is CASSPIQGGSVETQYF. CDR3 nucleotides: TGTGCCAGCAGCCCTATACAGGGAGGGTCAGTAGAGACCCAGTACTTC.

There are a few counts of this clonotype. The chain couples TRBV28 to TRBJ2-1, with D hard to call. V lost 3 bases, J lost 6 bases, and 9 bases lay in between. Germline V gene lookup returns CDR1 MDHEN and CDR2 SYDVKM. CDR3 length: 13 amino acids. For the CDR3, the DNA is TGTGCCAGCAGTTTGCCACAGACCAATGAGCAGTTCTTC. Protein: CASSLPQTNEQFF.

This sequence joins TRBV20-1 and TRBJ1-2, with a possible D match to TRBD1 (5 bases). This CDR3 contains 12 residues. Germline CDR1 DFQATT, CDR2 SNEGSKA (reference sequence). This CDR3 reads CSGWEGNYGYTF. CDR3 coding DNA: TGCAGCGGTTGGGAGGGGAACTATGGCTACACCTTC.